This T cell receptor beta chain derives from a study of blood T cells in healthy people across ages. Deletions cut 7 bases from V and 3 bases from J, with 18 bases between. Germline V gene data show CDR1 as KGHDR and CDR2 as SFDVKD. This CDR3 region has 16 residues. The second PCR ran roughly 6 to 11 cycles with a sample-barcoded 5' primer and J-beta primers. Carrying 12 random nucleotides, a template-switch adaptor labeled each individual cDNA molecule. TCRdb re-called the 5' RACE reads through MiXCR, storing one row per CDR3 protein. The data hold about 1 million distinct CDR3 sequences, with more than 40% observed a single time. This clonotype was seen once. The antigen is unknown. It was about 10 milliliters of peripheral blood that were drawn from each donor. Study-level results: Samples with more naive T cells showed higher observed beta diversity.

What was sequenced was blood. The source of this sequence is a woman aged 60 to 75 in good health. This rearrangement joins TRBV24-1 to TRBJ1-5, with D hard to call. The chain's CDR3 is CATRPELDGDNQPQHF. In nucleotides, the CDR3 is TGTGCCACCAGACCTGAGCTCGACGGGGACAATCAGCCCCAGCATTTT.